The sequence of this T cell receptor beta chain was determined in a study of blood T cell repertoires in COVID-19. The repertoire was sequenced with immunoSEQ multiplex PCR; TCRdb's copy has only in-frame clones and lacks some. The sample includes some 70,000 clones, 91% of them seen just once. Trimming shortened V by 5 bases and J by 4 bases, and 11 bases separated the two germline ends. The germline V gene encodes CDR1 LNHDA and CDR2 SQIVND (reference sequence). The CDR3 runs 13 residues. The source is a human donor in a cohort sampled during active COVID-19. This chain connects TRBV19 to TRBJ1-2, with D uncertain. Sequenced: peripheral blood. The CDR3 DNA reads TGTGCCAGTAGTGTGGCATTTGGCTATGGCTACACCTTC. Translation: CASSVAFGYGYTF.